The 14 T cell receptor beta chains listed next were all sequenced from one sample in a study of cytomegalovirus exposure and HLA in healthy donors. The PCR employed 60 Vbeta primers together with 13 Jbeta primers. This table comes from immunoSEQ multiplex PCR, and its TCRdb copy is limited to in-frame clones, with some not included. The data show 150,000 or so clones, roughly 82% seen once. The sequenced sample was PBMCs. The receptors derive from a woman in her fifties or sixties in good health and CMV-seropositive.

This chain joins TRBV7-2 and TRBJ1-4; possibly TRBD1 for D (5 bases). This CDR3 is built from 15 residues. Trimming shortened V by 5 bases and J by 4 bases, and 14 bases separated the two germline ends. Germline values: CDR1 SGHTA, CDR2 FQGNSA. Here the CDR3 reads CASSPRGGFNEKLFF. DNA for the CDR3: TGTGCCAGCAGCCCACGGGGGGGATTTAATGAAAAACTGTTTTTT.

This rearrangement joins TRBV5-4 to TRBJ2-1, with 8 bases fitting TRBD2. Germline assignment: CDR1 SGHNT and CDR2 YYREEE (reference sequence). V shed 0 bases and J 8 bases; nucleotides not matched to a gene: 7. This CDR3 is built from 15 residues. CDR3 residues: CASSLAERGSYEQFF. The CDR3 DNA follows: TGTGCCAGCAGCTTGGCAGAGCGGGGGAGCTATGAGCAGTTCTTC.

The chain recombines TRBV6-4 with TRBJ2-2; D unresolved. V was shortened by 5 bases and J by 0 bases, with 10 bases between the two germline ends. Looked up from germline, CDR1 is MRHNA and CDR2 is SNTAGT. The CDR3 runs 15 residues. The CDR3 spells CASSPMPTNTGELFF. Written as DNA, the CDR3 is TGTGCCAGCAGTCCTATGCCAACGAACACCGGGGAGCTGTTTTTT.

The chain combines TRBV27 with TRBJ2-5, with 10 bases fitting TRBD1. The ends lost 5 bases at V and 2 bases at J; junction bases unmatched: 8. Germline V gene data show CDR1 as MNHEY and CDR2 as SMNVEV (reference sequence). CDR3 size: 16 residues. The CDR3 sequence: CASSRRQGAFQETQYF. The CDR3 DNA follows: TGTGCCAGCAGTCGGCGACAGGGGGCCTTTCAAGAGACCCAGTACTTC.

In DNA, the CDR3 is TGTGCCAGCAGGGATGGACAGGGGGGTCAGCCCCAGCATTTT. Translated: CASRDGQGGQPQHF. The gene calls are TRBV2 and TRBJ1-5, with 10 bases that match TRBD1. This CDR3 contains 14 residues. Germline CDR1 SNHLY, CDR2 FYNNEI. With 6 bases clipped from V and 6 bases from J, the junction kept 5 bases outside the gene matches.

This rearrangement joins TRBV6-6 to TRBJ2-3; TRBD2 matches 11 bases. The CDR3 contains 16 residues. CDR1 MNHNY and CDR2 SVGAGI come from the germline V gene (reference sequence). V trimming: 6 bases; J trimming: 2 bases; junction bases outside the gene matches: 7. Here the CDR3 reads CASSPRTSGPTDTQYF. In nucleotides, the CDR3 is TGTGCCAGCAGCCCTAGGACTAGCGGGCCCACAGATACGCAGTATTTT.

The chain employs TRBV28 and TRBJ1-5, with 7 bases aligning to TRBD1. With 6 bases clipped from V and 1 base from J, the junction kept 9 bases outside the gene matches. The CDR3 spans 16 residues. Germline CDR1 reads MDHEN; CDR2 reads SYDVKM. CDR3 residues: CASSQTWTGSNQPQHF. In DNA, the CDR3 is TGTGCCAGCAGCCAGACCTGGACAGGCAGCAATCAGCCCCAGCATTTT. The full variable domain, in which reference TRBV28 and TRBJ1-5 provide the parts outside the CDR3, is DVKVTQSSRYLVKRTGEKVFLECVQDMDHENMFWYRQDPGLGLRLIYFSYDVKMKEKGDIPEGYSVSREKKERFSLILESASTNQTSMYLCASSQTWTGSNQPQHFGDGTRLSIL.

V is TRBV10-3 and J is TRBJ2-3; D is unresolved. The V gene's germline CDR1 is ENHRY and CDR2 SYGVKD. V lost 0 bases to trimming and J lost 10 bases, with 11 bases between them. The CDR3 runs 13 residues. The CDR3 reads CAISESADQSQYF. CDR3 nucleotide sequence: TGTGCCATCAGTGAGTCGGCAGATCAATCGCAGTATTTT.

This clone turned up a few times. The chain couples TRBV6-1 to TRBJ1-1, with D tentatively TRBD1 (5 bases). Trimming took 7 bases from V and 6 from J, leaving 9 bases between them. In germline, CDR1 is MNHNS, CDR2 SASEGT. This CDR3 region has 11 residues. CDR3 nucleotides: TGTGCCAGCAACGGGGGGTCTGAAGCTTTCTTT. As protein: CASNGGSEAFF.

The chain employs TRBV19 and TRBJ1-2, with 7 nucleotides matching TRBD1. Germline V gene sequence: CDR1 LNHDA, CDR2 SQIVND (reference sequence). The CDR3 sequence is 16 residues long. The trim removed 3 bases at V and 0 bases at J, leaving 7 bases unmatched. CDR3 region: CASSIFRTGSNYGYTF. DNA for the CDR3: TGTGCCAGTAGTATTTTTCGGACAGGATCTAACTATGGCTACACCTTC.

The chain couples TRBV7-3 to TRBJ2-3, with 8 bases identical to TRBD2. Germline CDR1 is SGHTA and CDR2 is FQGTGA. There are 14 residues in the CDR3. The junction had 7 bases not matched to a gene; V was cut back by 6 bases and J by 5 bases. CDR3 sequence reads: CASSYGGAVDTQYF. The CDR3 DNA is TGTGCCAGCAGTTACGGGGGGGCCGTAGATACGCAGTATTTT.

The chain is built from TRBV27 and TRBJ2-3, with D perhaps TRBD2 (6 bases). V was shortened by 8 bases and J by 0 bases, with 12 bases between the two germline ends. Germline-derived CDR1 and CDR2 are MNHEY and SMNVEV (reference sequence). There are 14 residues in the CDR3. Here the CDR3 DNA reads TGTGCCAGCTTTGGGGGGTTGAGCACAGATACGCAGTATTTT. This gives the protein CASFGGLSTDTQYF.

The genes are TRBV19 and TRBJ2-1; 9 bases fit TRBD1. The V gene end was trimmed by 6 bases and the J gene end by 7 bases; junction bases not matched to a gene: 4. The CDR3 has 13 residues. Germline-derived CDR1 and CDR2 are LNHDA and SQIVND (reference sequence). In DNA form, the CDR3 reads TGTGCCAGTAGACAACAGGGGGCAAATGAGCAGTTCTTC. It specifies CASRQQGANEQFF.

The rearrangement links TRBV7-6 to TRBJ1-3, with 9 nucleotides matching TRBD1. With 0 bases clipped from V and 4 bases from J, the junction kept 4 bases outside the gene matches. CDR3 length: 16 residues. CDR1 SGHVS and CDR2 FNYEAQ come from the germline V gene. CDR3 sequence (DNA): TGTGCCAGCAGCTTAGCGGGGACAGGGATAGGAAACACCATATATTTT. It translates to CASSLAGTGIGNTIYF. Together with reference TRBV7-6 and TRBJ1-3, the CDR3 gives the full variable domain: GAGVSQSPRYKVTKRGQDVALRCDPISGHVSLYWYRQALGQGPEFLTYFNYEAQQDKSGLPNDRFSAERPEGSISTLTIQRTEQRDSAMYRCASSLAGTGIGNTIYFGEGSWLTVV.